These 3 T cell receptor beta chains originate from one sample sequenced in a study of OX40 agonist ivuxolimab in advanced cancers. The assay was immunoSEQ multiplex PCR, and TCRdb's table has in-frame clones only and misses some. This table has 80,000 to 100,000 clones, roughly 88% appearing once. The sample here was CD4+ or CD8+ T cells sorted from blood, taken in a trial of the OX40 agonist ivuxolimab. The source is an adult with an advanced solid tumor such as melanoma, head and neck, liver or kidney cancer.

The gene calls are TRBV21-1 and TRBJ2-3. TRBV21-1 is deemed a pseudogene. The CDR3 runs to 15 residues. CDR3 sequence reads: CASSKLGEGQDTQYF. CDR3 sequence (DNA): TGTGCCAGCAGCAAATTAGGTGAAGGTCAAGATACGCAGTATTTT.

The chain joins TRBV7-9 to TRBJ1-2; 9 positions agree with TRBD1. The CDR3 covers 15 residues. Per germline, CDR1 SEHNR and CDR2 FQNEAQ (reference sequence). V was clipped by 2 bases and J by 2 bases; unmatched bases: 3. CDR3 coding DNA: TGTGCCAGCAGCTTACGAGACAGGGGGAACTATGGCTACACCTTC. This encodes CASSLRDRGNYGYTF.

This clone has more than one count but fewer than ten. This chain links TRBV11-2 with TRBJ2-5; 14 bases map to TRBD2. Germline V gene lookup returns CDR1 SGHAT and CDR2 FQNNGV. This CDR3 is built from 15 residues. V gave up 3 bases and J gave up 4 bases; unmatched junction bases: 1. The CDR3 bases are TGTGCCAGCAGCTTGGGACTAGCGGGAGTAGAGACCCAGTACTTC. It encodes CASSLGLAGVETQYF.